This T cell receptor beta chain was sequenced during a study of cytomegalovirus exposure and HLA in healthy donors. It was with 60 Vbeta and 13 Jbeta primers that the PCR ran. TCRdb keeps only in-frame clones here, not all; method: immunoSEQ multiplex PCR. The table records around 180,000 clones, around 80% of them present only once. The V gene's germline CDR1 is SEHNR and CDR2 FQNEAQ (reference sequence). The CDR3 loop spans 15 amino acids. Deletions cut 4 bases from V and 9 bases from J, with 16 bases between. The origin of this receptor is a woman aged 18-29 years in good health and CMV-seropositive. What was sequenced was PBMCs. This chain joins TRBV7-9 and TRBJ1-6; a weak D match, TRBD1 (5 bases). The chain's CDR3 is CASSSTDSISSPLHF. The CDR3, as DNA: TGTGCCAGCAGCTCCACCGACAGTATTAGTTCACCCCTCCACTTT. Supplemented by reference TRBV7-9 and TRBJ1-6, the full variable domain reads DTGVSQNPRHKITKRGQNVTFRCDPISEHNRLYWYRQTLGQGPEFLTYFQNEAQLEKSRLLSDRFSAERPKGSFSTLEIQRTEQGDSAMYLCASSSTDSISSPLHFGNGTRLTVT.